This is a list of T cell receptor beta chains from one sample in a study of molecular identifiers for immune sequencing clone quantification. Each CDR3 protein is one row after TCRdb ran MiXCR on the PCR reads. Here the sample spans nearly 55,000 distinct CDR3 sequences, 35% to 40% being singletons. The sequenced sample was naive CD8+ T cells from blood, with Jurkat cell RNA spiked in. The receptors come from a human donor in good health. Some libraries in this study had Jurkat cell RNA spiked in. CDR3s include the opening cysteine and the closing phenylalanine or tryptophan. A D gene is named only where the DNA matches it firmly. Size is omitted from some rows. Given values are once, few, many or a class for expanded clones.

V gene: TRBV4-3; clone size: few; J gene: TRBJ2-1; D gene: NA; CDR3 DNA: TGCGCCAGCAGCCAAGATGCCGCGGACAATGAGCAGTTCTTC; CDR3 protein: CASSQDAADNEQFF
V gene: TRBV29-1; clone size: few; J gene: TRBJ2-7; D gene: NA; CDR3 DNA: TGCAGCGTTGAAGAAGGGCGCGAGCAGTACTTC; CDR3 protein: CSVEEGREQYF
V gene: TRBV7-9; clone size: few; J gene: TRBJ2-3; D gene: NA; CDR3 DNA: TGTGCCAGCAGCTTAGCAGTAAGGGCGAGCACAGATACGCAGTATTTT; CDR3 protein: CASSLAVRASTDTQYF
V gene: TRBV25-1; clone size: NA; J gene: TRBJ1-1; D gene: NA; CDR3 DNA: TGTGCCAGCAGTGGGGGGGACACTGAAGCTTTCTTT; CDR3 protein: CASSGGDTEAFF
V gene: TRBV28; clone size: many; J gene: TRBJ1-5; D gene: TRBD1; CDR3 DNA: TGTGCCACGGGACAGGGGAGTCGCAGGAATCAGCCCCAGCATTTT; CDR3 protein: CATGQGSRRNQPQHF
V gene: TRBV12-3/TRBV12-4; clone size: few; J gene: TRBJ2-7; D gene: NA; CDR3 DNA: TGTGCCAGCAGTTCGCAGCCCGGGACCAGCTCCTACGAGCAGTACTTC; CDR3 protein: CASSSQPGTSSYEQYF
V gene: TRBV10-3; clone size: NA; J gene: TRBJ2-7; D gene: TRBD1; CDR3 DNA: TGTGCCATCAGTGAGGGGACAGACTACGAGCAGTACTTC; CDR3 protein: CAISEGTDYEQYF
V gene: TRBV12-3/TRBV12-4; clone size: few; J gene: TRBJ2-2; D gene: NA; CDR3 DNA: TGTGCCAGCAGACTCAGGCTTCGTACCACCGGGGAGCTGTTTTTT; CDR3 protein: CASRLRLRTTGELFF
V gene: TRBV25-1; clone size: few; J gene: TRBJ2-6; D gene: TRBD1; CDR3 DNA: TGTGCCAGCAGTGTGCAGGGGGTTTACTCTGGGGCCAACGTCCTGACTTTC; CDR3 protein: CASSVQGVYSGANVLTF
V gene: TRBV6-2/TRBV6-3; clone size: NA; J gene: TRBJ2-1; D gene: NA; CDR3 DNA: TGTGCCAGCACGGGGAGAAGTGGGAATGAGCAGTTCTTC; CDR3 protein: CASTGRSGNEQFF
V gene: TRBV27; clone size: NA; J gene: TRBJ1-5; D gene: NA; CDR3 DNA: TGTGCCAGCAGTTTATGGGGGGTTGCCAATCAGCCCCAGCATTTT; CDR3 protein: CASSLWGVANQPQHF
V gene: TRBV7-9; clone size: few; J gene: TRBJ2-3; D gene: NA; CDR3 DNA: TGTGCCAGCAGCTTAGTTCGTAGAAACACAGATACGCAGTATTTT; CDR3 protein: CASSLVRRNTDTQYF
V gene: TRBV2; clone size: NA; J gene: TRBJ1-5; D gene: TRBD1; CDR3 DNA: TGTGCCAGCAGTGGAAGGACAGGCCTATCTGTTCAGCCCCAGCATTTT; CDR3 protein: CASSGRTGLSVQPQHF
V gene: TRBV28; clone size: many; J gene: TRBJ1-4; D gene: TRBD1; CDR3 DNA: TGTGCCAGCAGTTCAGTCGGACAGGGTCATGAAAAACTGTTTTTT; CDR3 protein: CASSSVGQGHEKLFF
V gene: TRBV12-3/TRBV12-4; clone size: medium-sized; J gene: TRBJ2-7; D gene: NA; CDR3 DNA: TGTGCCAGCAGTTTAGGGGCAGTTGGCGAGCAGTACTTC; CDR3 protein: CASSLGAVGEQYF
V gene: TRBV14; clone size: NA; J gene: TRBJ2-3; D gene: TRBD2; CDR3 DNA: TGTGCCAGCAGGGCCAGCGGGGCTGACACAGATACGCAGTATTTT; CDR3 protein: CASRASGADTDTQYF
V gene: TRBV9; clone size: NA; J gene: TRBJ2-4; D gene: NA; CDR3 DNA: TGTGCCAGCAGTGGTACTAGCCCTAACATTCAGTACTTC; CDR3 protein: CASSGTSPNIQYF
V gene: TRBV6-2/TRBV6-3; clone size: many; J gene: TRBJ1-5; D gene: NA; CDR3 DNA: TGTGCCAGCAGTTACGGGGTCAATCAGCCCCAGCATTTT; CDR3 protein: CASSYGVNQPQHF
V gene: TRBV4-2; clone size: NA; J gene: TRBJ2-7; D gene: NA; CDR3 DNA: TGTGCCAGCAGCCAAGTGAACCACTACGAGCAGTACTTC; CDR3 protein: CASSQVNHYEQYF
V gene: TRBV4-3; clone size: many; J gene: TRBJ2-5; D gene: NA; CDR3 DNA: TGCGCCAGCAGCCAAGTGGCGGGAGAGACCCAGTACTTC; CDR3 protein: CASSQVAGETQYF
V gene: TRBV4-1; clone size: few; J gene: TRBJ2-1; D gene: NA; CDR3 DNA: TGCGCCAGCAGCCTAAGGTGGATAGCAACTGAGCAGTTCTTC; CDR3 protein: CASSLRWIATEQFF
V gene: TRBV29-1; clone size: few; J gene: TRBJ2-2; D gene: NA; CDR3 DNA: TGCAGCGTTCTGGAAATGAACACCGGGGAGCTGTCTTTT; CDR3 protein: CSVLEMNTGELSF
V gene: TRBV28; clone size: many; J gene: TRBJ1-5; D gene: NA; CDR3 DNA: TGTGCCAGCAGTCCTAACTCCGGGACGGAGTTTAATCAGCCCCAGCATTTT; CDR3 protein: CASSPNSGTEFNQPQHF
V gene: TRBV19; clone size: NA; J gene: TRBJ2-3; D gene: NA; CDR3 DNA: TGTGCCAGTAGTACCCGACAGGAGAGGGCAGATACGCAGTATTTT; CDR3 protein: CASSTRQERADTQYF
V gene: TRBV4-3; clone size: NA; J gene: TRBJ2-7; D gene: TRBD1; CDR3 DNA: TGCGCCAGCAGCCCACGGACAGGGGACTACGAGCAGTACTTC; CDR3 protein: CASSPRTGDYEQYF
V gene: TRBV7-6; clone size: once; J gene: TRBJ2-7; D gene: TRBD2; CDR3 DNA: TGTGCCAGCACCACGACTAGCGGCTACGAGCAGTGCTTC; CDR3 protein: CASTTTSGYEQCF